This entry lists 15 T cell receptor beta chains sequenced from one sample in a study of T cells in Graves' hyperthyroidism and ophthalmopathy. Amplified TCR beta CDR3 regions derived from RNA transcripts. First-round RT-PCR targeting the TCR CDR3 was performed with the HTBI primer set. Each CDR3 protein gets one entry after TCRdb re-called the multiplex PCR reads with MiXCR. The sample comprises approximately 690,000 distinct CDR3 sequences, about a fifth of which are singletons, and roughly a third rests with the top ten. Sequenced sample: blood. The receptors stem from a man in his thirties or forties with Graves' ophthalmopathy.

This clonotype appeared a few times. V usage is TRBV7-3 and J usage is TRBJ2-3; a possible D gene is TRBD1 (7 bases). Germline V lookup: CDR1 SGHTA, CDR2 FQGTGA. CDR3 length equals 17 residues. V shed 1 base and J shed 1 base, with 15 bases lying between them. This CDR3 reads CASSLMGGTDRTDTQYF. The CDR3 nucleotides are TGTGCCAGCAGCTTAATGGGCGGGACAGATCGCACAGATACGCAGTATTTT. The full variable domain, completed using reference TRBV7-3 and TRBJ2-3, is GAGVSQTPSNKVTEKGKYVELRCDPISGHTALYWYRQSLGQGPEFLIYFQGTGAADDSGLPNDRFFAVRPEGSVSTLKIQRTERGDSAVYLCASSLMGGTDRTDTQYFGPGTRLTVL.

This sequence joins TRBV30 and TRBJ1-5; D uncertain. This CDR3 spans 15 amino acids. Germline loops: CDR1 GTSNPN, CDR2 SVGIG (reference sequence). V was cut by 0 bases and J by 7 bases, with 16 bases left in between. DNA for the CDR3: TGTGCCTGGAGTGTACGAAATATGGGAGGGCAGCCCCAGCATTTT. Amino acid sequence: CAWSVRNMGGQPQHF.

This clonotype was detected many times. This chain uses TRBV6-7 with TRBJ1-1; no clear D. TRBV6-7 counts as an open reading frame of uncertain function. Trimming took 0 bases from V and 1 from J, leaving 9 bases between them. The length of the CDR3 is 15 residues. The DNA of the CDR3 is TGTGCCAGCAGTTACTCGACGGGGAGGAACACTGAAGCTTTCTTT. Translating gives CASSYSTGRNTEAFF.

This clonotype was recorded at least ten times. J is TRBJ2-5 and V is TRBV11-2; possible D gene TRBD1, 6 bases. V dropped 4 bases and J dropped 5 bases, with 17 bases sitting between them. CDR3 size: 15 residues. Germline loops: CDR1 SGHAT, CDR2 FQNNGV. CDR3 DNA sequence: TGTGCCAGCAGCTCTTACAGGGACCAGGCGGAGACCCAGTACTTC. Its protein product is CASSSYRDQAETQYF.

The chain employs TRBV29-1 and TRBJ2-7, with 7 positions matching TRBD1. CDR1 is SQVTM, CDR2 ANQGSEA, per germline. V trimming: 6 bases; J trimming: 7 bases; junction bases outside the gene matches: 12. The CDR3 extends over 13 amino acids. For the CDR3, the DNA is TGCAGCGTAGGCTCAGGGACAGCAGGGGAGCAGTACTTC. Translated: CSVGSGTAGEQYF.

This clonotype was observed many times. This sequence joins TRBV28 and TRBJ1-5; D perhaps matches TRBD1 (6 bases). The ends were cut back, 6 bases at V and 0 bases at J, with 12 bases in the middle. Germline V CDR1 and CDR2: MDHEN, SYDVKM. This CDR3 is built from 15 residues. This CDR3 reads CASREQGGSNQPQHF. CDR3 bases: TGTGCCAGCAGAGAACAGGGAGGTAGCAATCAGCCCCAGCATTTT.

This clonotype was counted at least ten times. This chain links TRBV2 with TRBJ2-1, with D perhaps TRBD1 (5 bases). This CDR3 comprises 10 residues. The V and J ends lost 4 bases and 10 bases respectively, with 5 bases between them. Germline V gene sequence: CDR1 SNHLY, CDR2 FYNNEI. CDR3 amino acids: CASSAGEQFF. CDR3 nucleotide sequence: TGTGCCAGCAGTGCAGGGGAGCAGTTCTTC.

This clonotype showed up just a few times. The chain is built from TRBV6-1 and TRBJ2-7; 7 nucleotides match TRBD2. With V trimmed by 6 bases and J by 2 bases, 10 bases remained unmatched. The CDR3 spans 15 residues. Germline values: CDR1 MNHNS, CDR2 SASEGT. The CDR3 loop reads CASRNGRAGTYEQYF. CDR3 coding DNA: TGTGCCAGCAGGAATGGACGAGCGGGGACCTACGAGCAGTACTTC.

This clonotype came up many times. The CDR3 coding sequence is TGCGCCAGCAGCTCTGTAGGACAGATAGACTATGGCTACACCTTC. It specifies CASSSVGQIDYGYTF. The V call is TRBV5-1, the J call TRBJ1-2, with D tentatively TRBD1 (6 bases). The V gene's germline CDR1 is SGHRS and CDR2 YFSETQ. The CDR3 loop spans 15 amino acids. The V end lost 3 bases, the J end lost 3 bases, and 15 bases lay between the germline ends.

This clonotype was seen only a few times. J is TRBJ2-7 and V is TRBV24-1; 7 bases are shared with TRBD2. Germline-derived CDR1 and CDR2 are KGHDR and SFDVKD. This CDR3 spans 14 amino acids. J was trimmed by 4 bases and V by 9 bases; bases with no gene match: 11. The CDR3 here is CATYPGLPFYEQYF. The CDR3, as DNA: TGTGCCACCTACCCGGGACTACCTTTTTACGAGCAGTACTTC.

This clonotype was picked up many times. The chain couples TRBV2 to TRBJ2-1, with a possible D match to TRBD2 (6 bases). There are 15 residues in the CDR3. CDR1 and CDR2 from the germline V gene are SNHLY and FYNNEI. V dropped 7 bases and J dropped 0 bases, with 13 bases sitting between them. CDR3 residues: CASKNGGSSYNEQFF. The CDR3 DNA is TGTGCCAGCAAGAACGGAGGGAGCTCCTACAATGAGCAGTTCTTC.

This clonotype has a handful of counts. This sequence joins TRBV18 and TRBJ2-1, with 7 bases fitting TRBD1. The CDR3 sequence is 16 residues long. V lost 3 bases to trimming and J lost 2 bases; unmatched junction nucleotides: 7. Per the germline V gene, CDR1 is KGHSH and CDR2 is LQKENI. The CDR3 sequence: CASSPPQGDTYNEQFF. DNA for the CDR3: TGTGCCAGCTCACCCCCGCAGGGGGATACCTACAATGAGCAGTTCTTC. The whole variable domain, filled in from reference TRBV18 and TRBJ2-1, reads NAGVMQNPRHLVRRRGQEARLRCSPMKGHSHVYWYRQLPEEGLKFMVYLQKENIIDESGMPKERFSAEFPKEGPSILRIQQVVRGDSAAYFCASSPPQGDTYNEQFFGPGTRLTVL.

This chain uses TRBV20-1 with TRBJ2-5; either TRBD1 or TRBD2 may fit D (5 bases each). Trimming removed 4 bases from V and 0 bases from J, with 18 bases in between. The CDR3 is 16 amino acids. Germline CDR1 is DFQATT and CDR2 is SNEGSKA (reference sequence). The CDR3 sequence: CSAIPGTVLNQETQYF. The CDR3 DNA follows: TGCAGTGCTATTCCCGGGACCGTACTAAACCAAGAGACCCAGTACTTC.

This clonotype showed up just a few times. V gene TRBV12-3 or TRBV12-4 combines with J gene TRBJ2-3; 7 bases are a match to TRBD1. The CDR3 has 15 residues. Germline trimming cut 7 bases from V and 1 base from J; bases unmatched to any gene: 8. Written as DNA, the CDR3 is TGTGCCAGCATTCGCGACAGGGCGGGCACAGATACGCAGTATTTT. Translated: CASIRDRAGTDTQYF.

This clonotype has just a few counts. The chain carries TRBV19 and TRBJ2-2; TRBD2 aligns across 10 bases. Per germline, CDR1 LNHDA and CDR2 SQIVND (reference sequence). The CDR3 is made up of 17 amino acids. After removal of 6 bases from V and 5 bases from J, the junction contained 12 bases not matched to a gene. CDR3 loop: CASSPEKISGRTGELFF. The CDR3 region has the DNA TGTGCCAGTAGCCCTGAAAAAATTAGCGGGAGGACCGGGGAGCTGTTTTTT. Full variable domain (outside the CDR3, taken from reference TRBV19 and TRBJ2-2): DGGITQSPKYLFRKEGQNVTLSCEQNLNHDAMYWYRQDPGQGLRLIYYSQIVNDFQKGDIAEGYSVSREKKESFPLTVTSAQKNPTAFYLCASSPEKISGRTGELFFGEGSRLTVL.